Detailed here is one T cell receptor (beta chain). Method: immunoSEQ multiplex PCR; TCRdb's copy keeps in-frame clones and lacks some. Of 200,000 to 250,000 clones detected, around 90% appear once; the ten largest clones hold less than 7.5%. This specimen comes from a study of blood T cell repertoires in COVID-19. Trimming stripped 9 bases from V and 3 bases from J, with 15 bases between. Germline-derived CDR1 and CDR2 are LNHDA and SQIVND (reference sequence). This CDR3 spans 13 amino acids. The chain combines TRBV19 with TRBJ2-7; D might be TRBD2 (5 bases). The material sequenced was peripheral blood. This TCR was recovered from a man in his 60s who had recovered from COVID-19. In nucleotides, the CDR3 is TGTGCCAGCCGAGGTCCGGGGTACTACGAGCAGTACTTC. It translates to CASRGPGYYEQYF.